This paragraph covers one TCR beta chain sequence. This clonotype was seen a handful of times. Its antigen has not been determined. Base qualities were left out, and no much larger clone turns up one base away. The protocol used for the library was PCR. TCRdb shows the sequencer as Illumina HiSeq 2500. To reduce PCR and sequencing biases, unique molecular identifiers were built into the TCR beta cDNA libraries. Roughly 0.5 million cDNA molecules were obtained per 1 to 10 million input T cells, so each molecule approximated one T cell. The patient libraries were prepared and sequenced using the same protocol as the earlier healthy control dataset. Within a given batch, samples were prepared together, multiplexed and sequenced on the same HiSeq lane. As for the original processing: MIGEC handled the raw barcoded reads, throwing out single-read molecular identifier groups before consensus assembly and CDR3 extraction. VDJtools was used for post-analysis of the clonotype tables, and diversity was normalized by down-sampling every dataset to the size of the smallest sample. Repertoire overlap clustering matched CDR3 amino acid but not nucleotide sequences to correct batch-related cross-sample contamination. Using fastp trimming at Q25 and MiXCR clonotype assembly, TCRdb reanalyzed the public sequencing data and kept in-frame beta chains. Rows with a matching CDR3 protein are joined into one entry that keeps the most common DNA and genes. In this record, the V and J calls reflect TCRdb's handling and not the investigators' own analysis. The sample yields some 800,000 distinct CDR3 sequences; 40% to 55% were counted once. In total, the top ten clones hold roughly 4.9% of the sample.

To demonstrate the VDJtools post-analysis software, TCR beta repertoires were profiled from the peripheral blood of more than 10 young patients with multiple sclerosis. The patients with multiple sclerosis were children and adolescents between roughly 6 and 17 years of age. The trim is 0 bases for V and 4 bases for J, with a gap of 6 bases between the germline ends. There are 13 amino acids in the CDR3, from cysteine to phenylalanine inclusive. Only CDR3 DNA is held: 39 bases, read in frame from base 1. In the germline V gene (reference sequence), CDR1 corresponds to DFQATT and CDR2 to SNEGSKA. This entry belongs to a study of post-analysis software for immune sequencing data (dated by TCRdb to between 2014 and 2017). Broadly, across the study: Recorded disease courses included relapsing-remitting, secondary progressive and progressive-relapsing multiple sclerosis, with some patients lacking subtype annotation. A subset of samples was prepared in parallel using single-end sample barcoding, then pooled and co-amplified after Illumina adapter ligation. The patient repertoires were compared against 11 previously published healthy control repertoires obtained from donors aged about 6 to 25 years. General findings and caveats noted by the study authors: Significantly higher frequencies in patients than in controls were found for roughly five TRBV segments, including TRBV5-6, TRBV5-1 and TRBV20-1. The multiple sclerosis patient group was slightly younger than the control group. Direct clustering with F measure revealed strong co-clustering of samples prepared in the same batch, which led to a batch-effect correction. Normalized Chao1 diversity was significantly lower in multiple sclerosis patients than controls, suggesting substantial peripheral T-cell clonal expansion.

The rearranged chain carries TRBV20-1 and TRBJ2-2; too little of a D gene remains to name it. The sample was blood. This receptor was taken from a girl between 5 and 17 years old with multiple sclerosis. The CDR3 region has the sequence CSARDMSTGELFF. In nucleotide form, the sequence is TGCAGTGCTAGAGATATGAGCACCGGGGAGCTGTTTTTT.